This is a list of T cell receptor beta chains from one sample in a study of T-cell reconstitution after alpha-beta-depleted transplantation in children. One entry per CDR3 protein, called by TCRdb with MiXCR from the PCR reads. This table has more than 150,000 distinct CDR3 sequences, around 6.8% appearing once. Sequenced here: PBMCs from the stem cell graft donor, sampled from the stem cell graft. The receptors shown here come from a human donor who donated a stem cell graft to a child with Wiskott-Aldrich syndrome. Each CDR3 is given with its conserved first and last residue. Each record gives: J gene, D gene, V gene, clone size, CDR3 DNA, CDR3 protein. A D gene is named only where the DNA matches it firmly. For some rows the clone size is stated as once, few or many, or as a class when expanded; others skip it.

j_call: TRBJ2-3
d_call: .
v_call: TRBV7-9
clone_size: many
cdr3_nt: TGTGCCAGCAGCTTAGTCGAGCCCGGAGGCACAGATACGCAGTATTTT
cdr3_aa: CASSLVEPGGTDTQYF

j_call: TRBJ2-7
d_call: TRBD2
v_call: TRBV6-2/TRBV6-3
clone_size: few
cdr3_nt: TGTGCCAGCAGCTTACACCCTATAGCGGGGCGCTACGAGCAGTACTTC
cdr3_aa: CASSLHPIAGRYEQYF

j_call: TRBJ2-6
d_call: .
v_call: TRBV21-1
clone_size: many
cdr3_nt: TGTGCCAGCAGCAAACGAGCCTCCTCTGGGGCCAACGTCCTGACTTTC
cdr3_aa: CASSKRASSGANVLTF

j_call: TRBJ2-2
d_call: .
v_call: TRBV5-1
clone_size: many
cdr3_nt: TGCGCCAGCAGCTTGGATGTGGCTGGAGAGACCGGGGAGCTGTTTTTT
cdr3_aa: CASSLDVAGETGELFF

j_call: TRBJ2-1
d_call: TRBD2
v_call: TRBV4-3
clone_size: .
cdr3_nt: TGCGCCAGCAGCCAAGTGACTAGCGGGAGCTACAATGAGCAGTTCTTC
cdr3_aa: CASSQVTSGSYNEQFF

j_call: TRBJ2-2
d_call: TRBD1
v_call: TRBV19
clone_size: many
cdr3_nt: TGTGCCAGTAGTATGCTTAGACAGGGCCTGAACACCGGGGAGCTGTTTTTT
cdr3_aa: CASSMLRQGLNTGELFF

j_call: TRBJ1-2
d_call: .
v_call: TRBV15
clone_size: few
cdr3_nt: TGTGCCACCAGCGGGGAAAACTATGGCTACACCTTC
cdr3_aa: CATSGENYGYTF

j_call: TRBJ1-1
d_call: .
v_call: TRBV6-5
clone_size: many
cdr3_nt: TGTGCCAGCAGTATCATAGGGGGTCATACTGAAGCTTTCTTT
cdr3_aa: CASSIIGGHTEAFF

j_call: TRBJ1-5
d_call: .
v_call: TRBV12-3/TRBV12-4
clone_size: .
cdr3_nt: TGTGCCAGCAGTTACGATGGGGTACAAATAAATCAGCCCCAGCATTTT
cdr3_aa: CASSYDGVQINQPQHF

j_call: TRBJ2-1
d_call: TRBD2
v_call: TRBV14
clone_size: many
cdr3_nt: TGTGCCAGCTCCAGGACTAGCGGCTACAATGAGCAGTTCTTC
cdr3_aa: CASSRTSGYNEQFF

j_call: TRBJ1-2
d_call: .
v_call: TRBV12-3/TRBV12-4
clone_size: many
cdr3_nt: TGTGCCAGCAGTTTCGAGGGGCTGGAGGGCTACACCTTC
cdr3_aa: CASSFEGLEGYTF

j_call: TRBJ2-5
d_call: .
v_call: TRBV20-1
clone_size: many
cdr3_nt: TGCAGTGCTAGACCACCGGGCGGGGCTTATGATCAGACCCAGTACTTC
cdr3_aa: CSARPPGGAYDQTQYF

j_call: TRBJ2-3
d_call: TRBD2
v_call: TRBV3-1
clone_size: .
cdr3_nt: TGTGCCAGCAGCCAAGCGGGACTAGCGGGAGATACGCAGTATTTT
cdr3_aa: CASSQAGLAGDTQYF

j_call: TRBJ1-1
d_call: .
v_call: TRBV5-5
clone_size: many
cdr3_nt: TGTGCCAGCAGCTCGGGACCGAAGTTGAACACTGAAGCTTTCTTT
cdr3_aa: CASSSGPKLNTEAFF

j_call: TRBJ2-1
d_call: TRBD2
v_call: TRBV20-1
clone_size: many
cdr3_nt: TGCAGTGCTAGTCCGATGGGGACTAGCTTTAACAATGAGCAGTTCTTC
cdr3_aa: CSASPMGTSFNNEQFF

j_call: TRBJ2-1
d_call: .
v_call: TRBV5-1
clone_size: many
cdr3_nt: TGCGCCAGCAGCTTGGTCTCCACCAATGAGCAGTTCTTC
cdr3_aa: CASSLVSTNEQFF

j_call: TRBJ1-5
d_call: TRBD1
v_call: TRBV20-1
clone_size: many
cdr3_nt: TGCAGTGCTAGTAGGTCCACAGGGGGTATTGGCAATCAGCCCCAGCATTTT
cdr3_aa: CSASRSTGGIGNQPQHF

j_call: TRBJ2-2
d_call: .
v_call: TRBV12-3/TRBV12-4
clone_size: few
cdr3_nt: TGTGCCACCTGGGGACAGAACACCGGGGAGCTGTTTTTT
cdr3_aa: CATWGQNTGELFF

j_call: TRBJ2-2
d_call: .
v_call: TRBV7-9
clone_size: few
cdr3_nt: TGTGCCAGCAGACAGAGCGGCGGGACTGGCACCGGGGAGCTGTTTTTT
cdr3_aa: CASRQSGGTGTGELFF

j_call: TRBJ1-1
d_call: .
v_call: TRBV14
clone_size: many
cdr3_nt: TGTGCCAGCAGCCATCCAGGGAGCCCTGAAGCTTTCTTT
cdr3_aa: CASSHPGSPEAFF

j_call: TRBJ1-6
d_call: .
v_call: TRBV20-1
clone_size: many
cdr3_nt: TGCAGTGCTCTGACCTTCGCGGGGGGGTATAATTCACCCCTCCACTTT
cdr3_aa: CSALTFAGGYNSPLHF

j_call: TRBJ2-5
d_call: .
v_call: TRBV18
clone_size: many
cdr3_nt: TGTGCCAGCTCACCAGTGGACCAAGAGACCCAGTACTTC
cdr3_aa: CASSPVDQETQYF

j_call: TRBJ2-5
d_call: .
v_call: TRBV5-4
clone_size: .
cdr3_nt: TGTGCCAGCTTAAAGGGGCCTGGCGACCAAGAGACCCAGTACTTC
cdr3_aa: CASLKGPGDQETQYF

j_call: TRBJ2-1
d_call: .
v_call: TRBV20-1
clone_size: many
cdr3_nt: TGCAGTGCCCACTCCCAGGGGGGGAGCTCCTACAATGAGCAGTTCTTC
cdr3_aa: CSAHSQGGSSYNEQFF

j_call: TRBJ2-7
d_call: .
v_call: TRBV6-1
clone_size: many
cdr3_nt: TGTGCCAGCGGCTTGGGGGTTACCTACGAGCAGTACTTC
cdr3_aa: CASGLGVTYEQYF

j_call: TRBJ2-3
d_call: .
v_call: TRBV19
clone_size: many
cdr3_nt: TGTGCCAGTAGTATTAAGCGTCAGAGCACAGATACGCAGTATTTT
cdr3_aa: CASSIKRQSTDTQYF

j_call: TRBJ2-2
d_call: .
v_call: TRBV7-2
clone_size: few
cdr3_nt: TGTGCCAGCAGCCATAGCCGCGGGGAGCTGTTTTTT
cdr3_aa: CASSHSRGELFF

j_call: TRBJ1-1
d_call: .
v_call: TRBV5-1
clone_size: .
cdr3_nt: TGCGCCAGCAGCGGTACAGGGTTCACTGAAGCTTTCTTT
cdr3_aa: CASSGTGFTEAFF

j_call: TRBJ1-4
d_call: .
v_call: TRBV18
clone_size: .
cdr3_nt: TGTGCCAGCTCACCATCTGTGTCCCAGCGGAATGAAAAACTGTTTTTT
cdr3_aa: CASSPSVSQRNEKLFF

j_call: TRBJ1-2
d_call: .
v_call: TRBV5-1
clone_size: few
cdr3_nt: TGCGCCAGCAGCTTGGTGGGACTCCAAAGGGGAGACTATGGCTACACCTTC
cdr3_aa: CASSLVGLQRGDYGYTF

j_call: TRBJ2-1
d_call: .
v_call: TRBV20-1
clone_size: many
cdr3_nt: TGCAGTGCCGACGGGGCGTACAATGAGCAGTTCTTC
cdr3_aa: CSADGAYNEQFF

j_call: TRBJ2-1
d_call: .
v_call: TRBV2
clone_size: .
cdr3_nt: TGTGCCAGCAGTGCTGACCTGAGCTCCTACAATGAGCAGTTCTTC
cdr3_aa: CASSADLSSYNEQFF

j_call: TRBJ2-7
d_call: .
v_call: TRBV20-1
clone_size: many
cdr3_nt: TGCAGTGCCTCCGAAGGGGGCGAGCAGTACTTC
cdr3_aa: CSASEGGEQYF

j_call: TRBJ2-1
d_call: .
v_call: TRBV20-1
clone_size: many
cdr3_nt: TGCAGTGAAGCAGGGAAGGGGGACAATGAGCAGTTCTTC
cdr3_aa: CSEAGKGDNEQFF

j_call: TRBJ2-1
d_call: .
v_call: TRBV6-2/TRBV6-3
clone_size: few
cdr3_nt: TGTGCCAGCAAAGGGACTGGGAGCTCCTACAATGAGCAGTTCTTC
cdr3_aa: CASKGTGSSYNEQFF

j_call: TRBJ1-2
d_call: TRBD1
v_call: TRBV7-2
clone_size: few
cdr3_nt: TGTGCCAGCAGCTTAGCGCCTACAGGGGCCATATATGGCTACACCTTC
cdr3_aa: CASSLAPTGAIYGYTF

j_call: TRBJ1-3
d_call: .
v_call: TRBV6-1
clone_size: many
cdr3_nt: TGTGCCAGCAGGGAGGGGTTCTCTGGAAACACCATATATTTT
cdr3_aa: CASREGFSGNTIYF

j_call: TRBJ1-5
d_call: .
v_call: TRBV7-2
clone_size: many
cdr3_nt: TGTGCCAGCAGCTTTAGGACAGCTCAGCCCCAGCATTTT
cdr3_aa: CASSFRTAQPQHF

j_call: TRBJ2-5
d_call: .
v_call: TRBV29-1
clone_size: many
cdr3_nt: TGCAGCGTTGAAGACTCGAGCGTGGGGCGACAAGAGACCCAGTACTTC
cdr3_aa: CSVEDSSVGRQETQYF

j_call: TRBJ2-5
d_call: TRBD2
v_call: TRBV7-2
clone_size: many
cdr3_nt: TGTGCCAGCACCTTCCGCGGGAGTGAGACCCAGTACTTC
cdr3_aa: CASTFRGSETQYF

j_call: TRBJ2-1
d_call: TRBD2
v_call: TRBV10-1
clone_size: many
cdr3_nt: TGCGCCAGCAGTGAGTCGATTACCGGGACTAGCGGAAGAAACTCCTACAATGAGCAGTTCTTC
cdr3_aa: CASSESITGTSGRNSYNEQFF